This entry lists 22 T cell receptor beta chains sequenced from one sample in a study of spatial heterogeneity in lung cancer. Overall study results and limits: Counts of expanded alpha and beta TCRs within tumors tracked the tumor nonsynonymous mutation count.

The time point is: sample taken at primary tumor resection. These receptors' targets are unknown. One entry per CDR3 protein, called by TCRdb with MiXCR from the 5' RACE reads. The data hold about 100,000 distinct CDR3 sequences, with around 4.8% observed a single time. The material sequenced was lung tumor tissue, taken at surgery. The receptors derive from a male donor with early-stage non-small cell lung cancer.

The chain uses TRBV28 and TRBJ2-7, with TRBD1 as a possible D gene (5 bases). CDR1 is MDHEN and CDR2 is SYDVKM in the germline V gene. The CDR3 spans 16 residues. Between the trimmed V and J ends, which lost 8 bases and 1 base, there was a span of 21 bases. The CDR3 DNA is TGTGCCAGCGGGGCCTCCTCAAAAGGGTCGTCCTACGAGCAGTACTTC. This sequence encodes CASGASSKGSSYEQYF.

The rearrangement links TRBV7-9 to TRBJ2-3; 9 nucleotides agree with TRBD1. Germline values: CDR1 SEHNR, CDR2 FQNEAQ (reference sequence). The junction had 6 bases not matched to a gene; V was cut back by 4 bases and J by 1 base. The CDR3 has 16 residues. Written as DNA, the CDR3 is TGTGCCAGCAGCTGGACAGGGGCAGGGCGCACAGATACGCAGTATTTT. It codes for CASSWTGAGRTDTQYF.

This clonotype was picked up many times. The chain has TRBV15 and TRBJ2-7, with a weak D call TRBD2 (5 bases). Germline CDR1 is LNHNV and CDR2 is YYDKDF (reference sequence). This CDR3 region has 18 residues. The V end was cut by 0 bases, the J end by 5 bases, with 23 bases between. CDR3 nucleotides: TGTGCCACCAGCAGAGATCTAAAATCGTGGGGTTTCGGGGACGAGCAGTACTTC. Amino acid sequence: CATSRDLKSWGFGDEQYF.

This chain joins TRBV20-1 and TRBJ2-7, with 10 bases lining up with TRBD2. The CDR3 spans 15 residues. The trim removed 6 bases at V and 0 bases at J, leaving 8 bases unmatched. CDR1 and CDR2 (germline): DFQATT, SNEGSKA (reference sequence). The CDR3 is CSAKALAGDSYEQYF. CDR3 DNA sequence: TGCAGTGCCAAGGCTCTAGCGGGAGACTCCTACGAGCAGTACTTC.

The chain has TRBV7-6 and TRBJ1-5; 8 bases agree with TRBD1. The trim removed 1 base at V and 5 bases at J, leaving 19 bases unmatched. Germline assignment: CDR1 SGHVS and CDR2 FNYEAQ. The CDR3 extends over 20 amino acids. The CDR3 DNA sequence: TGTGCCAGCAGCTTAGACACTACCCCGGACAGGGCGTTGGAGGATCAGCCCCAGCATTTT. Its protein is CASSLDTTPDRALEDQPQHF.

This clonotype appeared many times. The chain joins TRBV30 to TRBJ1-3, with 8 bases matching TRBD1. J lost 0 bases, V lost 5 bases, and 3 bases had no gene match. Germline values: CDR1 GTSNPN, CDR2 SVGIG (reference sequence). The CDR3 loop spans 14 amino acids. CDR3 loop: CAWDRGSSGNTIYF. CDR3 nucleotides: TGTGCCTGGGACAGGGGTAGCTCTGGAAACACCATATATTTT.

This clonotype was picked up many times. The rearrangement uses TRBV20-1 and TRBJ1-4; tentatively, D is TRBD1 (5 bases). Per germline, CDR1 DFQATT and CDR2 SNEGSKA (reference sequence). Between the trimmed V and J ends, which lost 3 bases and 0 bases, there was a span of 11 bases. The CDR3 runs 15 residues. The CDR3 reads CSARPGTATNEKLFF. The DNA for the CDR3 is TGCAGTGCTAGGCCCGGGACGGCAACTAATGAAAAACTGTTTTTT.

In this sample, this clonotype turned up many times. V gene TRBV4-2 combines with J gene TRBJ1-1, with D unclear. This CDR3 is 16 amino acids long. Trimming removed 3 bases from V and 3 bases from J, with 17 bases in between. In germline, CDR1 is LGHNA, CDR2 YNFKEQ. Here the CDR3 reads CASSQDHRFFYTEAFF. The CDR3 nucleotides read TGTGCCAGCAGCCAGGACCATAGGTTTTTTTACACTGAAGCTTTCTTT.

A few counts support this clonotype. V usage is TRBV20-1 and J usage is TRBJ1-2, with D hard to call. V shed 0 bases and J shed 2 bases, with 13 bases lying between them. The germline CDR1 and CDR2 sequences are DFQATT and SNEGSKA (reference sequence). The CDR3 is 15 amino acids. CDR3 loop: CSARDLVRPNYGYTF. CDR3 nucleotide sequence: TGCAGTGCTAGAGATTTAGTTCGGCCCAACTATGGCTACACCTTC.

This clonotype has ten or more counts. V usage is TRBV15 and J usage is TRBJ1-1, with 7 nucleotides matching TRBD1. This CDR3 is built from 15 residues. The germline V gene has CDR1 LNHNV and CDR2 YYDKDF (reference sequence). J was trimmed by 6 bases and V by 2 bases; bases with no gene match: 9. The CDR3 DNA reads TGTGCCACCAGCAGAAGGGCAGGGGGAGTTGCTGAAGCTTTCTTT. Residues: CATSRRAGGVAEAFF.

The table lists this clonotype with a few counts. The CDR3 here is CASSPEDRQETQYF. The CDR3 region has the DNA TGTGCCAGCAGCCCAGAGGACAGACAAGAGACCCAGTACTTC. This chain connects TRBV3-1 to TRBJ2-5; D might be TRBD1 (6 bases). The length of the CDR3 is 14 residues. CDR1 LGHDT and CDR2 YNNKEL come from the germline V gene (reference sequence). The germline V and J ends were trimmed by 4 bases and 2 bases, with 11 bases remaining between them.

This sequence joins TRBV4-1 and TRBJ2-6, with 7 bases lining up with TRBD1. The J segment lost 2 bases and the V segment lost 2 bases, leaving 12 bases of the junction unmatched. This CDR3 is built from 19 residues. CDR1 MGHRA and CDR2 YSYEKL come from the germline V gene. CDR3 nucleotides: TGCGCCAGCAGCCAAACACCGACAGGGAAATTTCCTGGGGCCAACGTCCTGACTTTC. Translated: CASSQTPTGKFPGANVLTF.

J is TRBJ1-3 and V is TRBV5-1, with D unclear. CDR1 and CDR2 (germline): SGHRS, YFSETQ. The CDR3 has 14 residues. The germline V and J ends were trimmed by 4 bases and 2 bases, with 10 bases remaining between them. CDR3 nucleotides: TGCGCCAGCAGCCCGGGAAGTGCTGGAAACACCATATATTTT. Encoded protein: CASSPGSAGNTIYF. Supplemented by reference TRBV5-1 and TRBJ1-3, the full variable domain reads KAGVTQTPRYLIKTRGQQVTLSCSPISGHRSVSWYQQTPGQGLQFLFEYFSETQRNKGNFPGRFSGRQFSNSRSEMNVSTLELGDSALYLCASSPGSAGNTIYFGEGSWLTVV.

This clonotype came up many times. J is TRBJ1-1 and V is TRBV29-1; no clear D gene. CDR1 and CDR2 from the germline V gene are SQVTM and ANQGSEA. The V gene lost 7 bases and the J gene lost 2 bases, with 14 bases spanning the gap. This CDR3 has 13 residues. The CDR3 DNA follows: TGCAGCGCCCGGCCCTGGCCCAACACTGAAGCTTTCTTT. It encodes CSARPWPNTEAFF.

A few counts support this clonotype. J is TRBJ2-6 and V is TRBV12-3 or TRBV12-4; the D gene is possibly TRBD2 (6 bases). This CDR3 contains 15 residues. Trimming left V 7 bases short and J 0 bases short, with 10 bases between. CDR3 DNA sequence: TGTGCCAGCACTCGGAGGGCCTCTGGGGCCAACGTCCTGACTTTC. Its protein is CASTRRASGANVLTF.

This clonotype was observed at least ten times. V and J are TRBV4-2 and TRBJ2-7, with unresolved D. The V end was cut by 1 base, the J end by 2 bases, with 9 bases between. Germline loops: CDR1 LGHNA, CDR2 YNFKEQ. The length of the CDR3 is 14 residues. The CDR3 loop is CASSQVPRTYEQYF. The CDR3 region has the DNA TGTGCCAGCAGCCAAGTCCCCCGCACCTACGAGCAGTACTTC.

This clonotype was found many times. The DNA for the CDR3 is TGTGCCAGCAGTTACTCGATCCCAGTTGGGCCTGAAGCTTTCTTT. Translating gives CASSYSIPVGPEAFF. The genes are TRBV6-6 and TRBJ1-1; D call uncertain. CDR1 is MNHNY and CDR2 is SVGAGI in the germline V gene (reference sequence). V was shortened by 0 bases and J by 6 bases, with 14 bases between the two germline ends. This CDR3 spans 15 amino acids.

The J gene is TRBJ1-1, the V gene TRBV3-1; D might be TRBD1 (6 bases). The germline V gene has CDR1 LGHDT and CDR2 YNNKEL (reference sequence). The CDR3 runs 19 residues. V lost 4 bases, J lost 1 base, and 25 bases lay in between. DNA for the CDR3: TGTGCCAGCAGCCGGAACCTCGCCTCAACAGGGCCACCGAACACTGAAGCTTTCTTT. Amino acid sequence: CASSRNLASTGPPNTEAFF.

This clonotype was seen ten or more times. This rearrangement joins TRBV29-1 to TRBJ2-5, with D possibly matching TRBD1 (8 bases). The germline V gene has CDR1 SQVTM and CDR2 ANQGSEA. The CDR3 loop spans 16 amino acids. Trimming took 0 bases from V and 3 from J, leaving 17 bases between them. The CDR3 protein is CSVEDYQGAGEETQYF. The CDR3 DNA reads TGCAGCGTTGAAGATTACCAGGGGGCGGGAGAAGAGACCCAGTACTTC.

This clonotype was recorded many times. This chain links TRBV29-1 with TRBJ1-2; 8 nucleotides line up with TRBD1. The CDR3 contains 15 residues. The junction had 16 bases not matched to a gene; V was cut back by 5 bases and J by 8 bases. CDR1 is SQVTM and CDR2 is ANQGSEA in the germline V gene. As DNA, the CDR3 is TGCAGCGTTCTAGCCGGGACAGGTTCGTTGCGAGGCTACACCTTC. Translation gives CSVLAGTGSLRGYTF.

The chain joins TRBV5-1 to TRBJ2-5; TRBD1 matches 9 bases. The CDR3 has 16 residues. V shed 6 bases, J shed 5 bases, and the junction held 14 bases outside the gene matches. Per germline, CDR1 SGHRS and CDR2 YFSETQ. CDR3 nucleotide sequence: TGCGCCAGCACCCTTTCCAGGACAGGGGAAGGCGAGACCCAGTACTTC. Translating gives CASTLSRTGEGETQYF.

In this sample, this clonotype turned up many times. Germline and junction disagree at one end, which may indicate a read error. The chain couples TRBV11-2 to TRBJ2-1; D not certain. Per germline, CDR1 SGHAT and CDR2 FQNNGV. The CDR3 length is 11 residues. CDR3 nucleotide sequence: TGTGCCAGCACCTTAATTGGCCAGCAGTTCTTC. Its translation is CASTLIGQQFF.